What follows are 6 T cell receptor beta chains derived from one specimen sequenced in a study of T cells in Graves' hyperthyroidism and ophthalmopathy (dated by TCRdb to the late 2010s). The protocol used for the library was multiplex PCR. Data came from an Illumina HiSeq 2000. The TCR beta CDR3 regions were amplified from RNA transcripts. The TCR CDR3 was subjected to a first round of RT-PCR using the HTBI primer set and the Qiagen OneStep RT-PCR kit. In-frame beta chains were kept once TCRdb had trimmed the public reads at Q25 with fastp and called clones with MiXCR. Each entry merges the rows of one CDR3 protein and shows their most common DNA and genes. In all, the sample holds fewer than 750,000 distinct CDR3 sequences, and approximately 15% of those were seen once. Roughly an eighth of the sample rests with the top ten. What was sequenced was blood. Receptor source: a woman in her fifties or sixties with Graves' ophthalmopathy.

The chain joins TRBV4-2 to TRBJ1-4; D gene ambiguous. The ends were cut back, 0 bases at V and 7 bases at J, with 6 bases in the middle. This CDR3 comprises 13 residues. Germline V gene data show CDR1 as LGHNA and CDR2 as YNFKEQ. CDR3 residues: CASSQEGSEKLFF. CDR3 DNA: TGTGCCAGCAGCCAAGAGGGTAGTGAAAAACTGTTTTTT.

This clonotype was seen at least ten times. The chain employs TRBV7-9 and TRBJ2-1, with TRBD2 matching over 8 bases. With 0 bases clipped from V and 8 bases from J, the junction kept 9 bases outside the gene matches. CDR3 length: 16 residues. The germline V gene has CDR1 SEHNR and CDR2 FQNEAQ (reference sequence). CDR3 protein: CASSLAGLAGAHEQFF. Here the CDR3 DNA reads TGTGCCAGCAGCTTAGCGGGGCTAGCGGGTGCCCATGAGCAGTTCTTC. Complete variable domain (other parts from reference TRBV7-9 and TRBJ2-1): DTGVSQNPRHKITKRGQNVTFRCDPISEHNRLYWYRQTLGQGPEFLTYFQNEAQLEKSRLLSDRFSAERPKGSFSTLEIQRTEQGDSAMYLCASSLAGLAGAHEQFFGPGTRLTVL.

This clonotype was observed at least ten times. The rearrangement uses TRBV7-2 and TRBJ2-7; D is tentatively TRBD1 or TRBD2 (6 bases each). Trimming cost V 2 bases and J 0 bases, with 14 bases left between them. Germline assignment: CDR1 SGHTA and CDR2 FQGNSA. CDR3 size: 16 residues. The CDR3 here is CASSLRGGGISYEQYF. Here the CDR3 DNA reads TGTGCCAGCAGCTTAAGAGGGGGAGGCATCTCCTACGAGCAGTACTTC.

V and J are TRBV19 and TRBJ2-7; D is uncertain. The CDR3 runs to 11 residues. The germline gives CDR1 LNHDA, CDR2 SQIVND (reference sequence). V was shortened by 4 bases and J by 6 bases, with 7 bases between the two germline ends. The CDR3 spells CASSNLGEQYF. The CDR3 bases are TGTGCCAGTAGTAACTTGGGCGAGCAGTACTTC.

This clonotype was detected many times. Written as DNA, the CDR3 is TGCAGCGTCGGAGGGAGGGCCAGCTCCTACAATGAGCAGTTCTTC. Translating gives CSVGGRASSYNEQFF. The V call is TRBV29-1, the J call TRBJ2-1; 7 nucleotides agree with TRBD2. The CDR3 spans 15 residues. CDR1 is SQVTM, CDR2 ANQGSEA, per germline. Unmatched junction bases numbered 8, after V lost 6 bases and J lost 0 bases.

In this sample, this clonotype turned up many times. The V gene is TRBV18, the J gene TRBJ2-1; D may be TRBD1 (5 bases). V was pared by 4 bases and J by 0 bases, with 10 bases between. Germline V CDR1 and CDR2: KGHSH, LQKENI. CDR3 length: 15 residues. In DNA, the CDR3 is TGTGCCAGCTCACAACAGGTGAGCTCCTACAATGAGCAGTTCTTC. Amino acid sequence: CASSQQVSSYNEQFF.